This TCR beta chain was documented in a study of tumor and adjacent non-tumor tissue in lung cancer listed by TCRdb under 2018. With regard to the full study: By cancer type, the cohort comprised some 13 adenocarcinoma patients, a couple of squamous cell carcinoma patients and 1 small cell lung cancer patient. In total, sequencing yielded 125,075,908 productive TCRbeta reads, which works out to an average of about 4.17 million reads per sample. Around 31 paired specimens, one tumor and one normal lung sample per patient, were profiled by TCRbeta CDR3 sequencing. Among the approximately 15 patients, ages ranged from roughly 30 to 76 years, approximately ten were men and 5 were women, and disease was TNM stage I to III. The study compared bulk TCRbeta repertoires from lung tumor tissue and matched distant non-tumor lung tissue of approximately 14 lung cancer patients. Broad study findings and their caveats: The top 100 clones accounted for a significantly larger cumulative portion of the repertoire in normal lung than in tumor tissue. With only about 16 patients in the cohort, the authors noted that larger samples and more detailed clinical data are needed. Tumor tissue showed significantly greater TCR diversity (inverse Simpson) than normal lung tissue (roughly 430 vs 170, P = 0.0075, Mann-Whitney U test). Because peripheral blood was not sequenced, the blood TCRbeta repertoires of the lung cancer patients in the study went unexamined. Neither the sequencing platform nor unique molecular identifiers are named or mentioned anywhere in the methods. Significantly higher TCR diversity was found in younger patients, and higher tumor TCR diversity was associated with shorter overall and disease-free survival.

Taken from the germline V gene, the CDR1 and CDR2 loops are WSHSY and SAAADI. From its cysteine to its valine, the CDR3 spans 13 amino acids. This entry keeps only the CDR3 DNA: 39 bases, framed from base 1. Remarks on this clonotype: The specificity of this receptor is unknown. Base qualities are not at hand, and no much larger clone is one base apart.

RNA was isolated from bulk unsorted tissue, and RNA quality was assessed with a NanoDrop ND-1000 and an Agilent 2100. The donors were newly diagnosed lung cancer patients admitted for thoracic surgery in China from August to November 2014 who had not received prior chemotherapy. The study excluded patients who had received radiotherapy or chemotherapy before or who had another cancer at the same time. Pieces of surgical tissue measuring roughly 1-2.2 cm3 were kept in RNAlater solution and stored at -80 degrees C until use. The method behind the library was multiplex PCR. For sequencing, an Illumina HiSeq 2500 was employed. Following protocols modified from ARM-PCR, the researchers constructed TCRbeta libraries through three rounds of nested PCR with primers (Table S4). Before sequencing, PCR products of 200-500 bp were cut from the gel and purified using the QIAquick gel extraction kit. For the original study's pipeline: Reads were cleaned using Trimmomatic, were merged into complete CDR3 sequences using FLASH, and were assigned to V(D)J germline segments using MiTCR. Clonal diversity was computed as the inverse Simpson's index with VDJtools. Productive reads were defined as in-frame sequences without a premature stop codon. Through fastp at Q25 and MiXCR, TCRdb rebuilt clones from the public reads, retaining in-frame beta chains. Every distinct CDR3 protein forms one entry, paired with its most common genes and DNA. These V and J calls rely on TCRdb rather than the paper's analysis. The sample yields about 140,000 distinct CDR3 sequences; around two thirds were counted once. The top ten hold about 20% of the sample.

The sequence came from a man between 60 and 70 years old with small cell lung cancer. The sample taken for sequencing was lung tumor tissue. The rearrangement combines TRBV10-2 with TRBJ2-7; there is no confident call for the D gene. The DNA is TGCGGCAGCAGTGACGGTAGAGGCTACGAGCAGTACGTA. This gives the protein CGSSDGRGYEQYV.